This T cell receptor (beta chain) was sequenced in a study of T cells in Graves' hyperthyroidism and ophthalmopathy. General study points: Onset of ophthalmopathy came a median 6.5 months after the model predicted it.

This clonotype came up a few times. Its antigen is still unknown. The source material, RNA transcripts, was used to amplify TCR beta CDR3 regions. TCR CDR3 regions were first amplified by RT-PCR with HTBI primers. TCRdb re-called the multiplex PCR reads through MiXCR, storing one row per CDR3 protein. This sample yields approximately 870,000 distinct CDR3 sequences, of which about two fifths are seen a single time; 7% to 10% belongs to the top ten. The CDR3 runs to 12 residues. V lost 4 bases and J lost 9; bases outside the gene matches: 6. CDR1 and CDR2 from the germline V gene are SGHRS and YFSETQ. Patients aged 18 to 65 had newly diagnosed hyperthyroidism that had lasted under 2 months. PBMCs were derived from 10 ml fresh peripheral blood.

The J gene is TRBJ2-7, the V gene TRBV5-1; 8 nucleotides match TRBD1. The receptor was derived from a man between 18 and 35 years old with Graves' hyperthyroidism. Sequencing used blood. The CDR3: CASSGTGQGQYF. DNA of the CDR3: TGCGCCAGCAGCGGGACAGGCCAGGGGCAGTACTTC.